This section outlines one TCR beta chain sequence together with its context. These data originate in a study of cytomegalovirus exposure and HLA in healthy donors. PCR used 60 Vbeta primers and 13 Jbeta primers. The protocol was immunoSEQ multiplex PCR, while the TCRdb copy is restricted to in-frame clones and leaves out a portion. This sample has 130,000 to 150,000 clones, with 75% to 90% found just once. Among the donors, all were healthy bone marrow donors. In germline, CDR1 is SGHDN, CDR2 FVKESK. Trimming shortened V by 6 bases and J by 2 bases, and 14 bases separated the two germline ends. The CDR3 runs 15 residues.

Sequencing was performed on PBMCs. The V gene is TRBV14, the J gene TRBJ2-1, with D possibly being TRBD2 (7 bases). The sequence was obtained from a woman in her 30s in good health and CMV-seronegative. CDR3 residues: CASRRRGATYNEQFF. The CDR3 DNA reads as TGTGCCAGCAGACGCCGGGGGGCCACCTACAATGAGCAGTTCTTC.